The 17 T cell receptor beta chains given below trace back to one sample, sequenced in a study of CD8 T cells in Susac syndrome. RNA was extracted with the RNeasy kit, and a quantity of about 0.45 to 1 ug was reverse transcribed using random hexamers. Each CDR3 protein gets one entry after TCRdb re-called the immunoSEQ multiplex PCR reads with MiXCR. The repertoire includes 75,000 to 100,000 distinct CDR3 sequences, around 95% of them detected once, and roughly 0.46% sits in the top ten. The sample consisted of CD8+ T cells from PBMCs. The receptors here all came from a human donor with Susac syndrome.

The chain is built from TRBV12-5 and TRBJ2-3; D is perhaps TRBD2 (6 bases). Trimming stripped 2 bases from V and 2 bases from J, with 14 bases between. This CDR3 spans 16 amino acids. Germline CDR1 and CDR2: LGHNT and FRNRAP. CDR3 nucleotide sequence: TGTGCTAGTGGTTTGAGGGGACGGACTACCACAGATACGCAGTATTTT. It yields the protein CASGLRGRTTTDTQYF.

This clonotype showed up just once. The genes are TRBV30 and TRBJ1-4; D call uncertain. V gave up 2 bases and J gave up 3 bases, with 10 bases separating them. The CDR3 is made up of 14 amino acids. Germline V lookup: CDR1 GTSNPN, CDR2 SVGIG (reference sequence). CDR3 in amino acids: CAWSLTDSNEKLFF. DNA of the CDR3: TGTGCCTGGAGTCTAACGGATTCTAATGAAAAACTGTTTTTT.

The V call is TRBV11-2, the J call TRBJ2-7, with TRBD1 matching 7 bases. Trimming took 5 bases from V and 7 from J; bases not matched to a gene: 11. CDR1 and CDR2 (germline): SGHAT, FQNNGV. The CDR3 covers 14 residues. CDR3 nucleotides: TGTGCCAGCAGCCCGGGGTCTGGGGACAGTGAGCAGTACTTC. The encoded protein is CASSPGSGDSEQYF. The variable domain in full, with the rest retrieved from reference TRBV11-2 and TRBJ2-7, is EAGVAQSPRYKIIEKRQSVAFWCNPISGHATLYWYQQILGQGPKLLIQFQNNGVVDDSQLPKDRFSAERLKGVDSTLKIQPAKLEDSAVYLCASSPGSGDSEQYFGPGTRLTVT.

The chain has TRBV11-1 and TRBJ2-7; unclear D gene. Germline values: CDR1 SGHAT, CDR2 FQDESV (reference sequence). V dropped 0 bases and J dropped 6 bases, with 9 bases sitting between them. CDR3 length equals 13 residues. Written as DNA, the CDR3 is TGTGCCAGCAGCTTAGCGACCCCCGGCGAGCAGTACTTC. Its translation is CASSLATPGEQYF.

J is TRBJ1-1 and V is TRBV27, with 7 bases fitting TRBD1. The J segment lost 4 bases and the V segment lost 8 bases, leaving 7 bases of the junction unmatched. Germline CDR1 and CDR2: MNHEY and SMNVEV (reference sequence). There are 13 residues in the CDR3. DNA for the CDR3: TGTGCCAGCGGGAGGGGGCCGGGCACTGAAGCTTTCTTT. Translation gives CASGRGPGTEAFF.

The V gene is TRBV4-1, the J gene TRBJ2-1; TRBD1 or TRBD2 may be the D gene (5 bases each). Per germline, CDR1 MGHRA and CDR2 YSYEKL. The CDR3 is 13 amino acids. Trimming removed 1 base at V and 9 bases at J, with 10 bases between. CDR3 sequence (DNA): TGCGCCAGCAGCCAAGGAGGGGTGGCTGAGCAGTTCTTC. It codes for CASSQGGVAEQFF.

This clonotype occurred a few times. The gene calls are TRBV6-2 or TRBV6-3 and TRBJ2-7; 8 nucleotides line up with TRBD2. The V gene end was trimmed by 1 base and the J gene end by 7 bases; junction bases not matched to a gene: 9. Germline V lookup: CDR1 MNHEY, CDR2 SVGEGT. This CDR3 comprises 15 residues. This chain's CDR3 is CASSYFPRGVEEQYF. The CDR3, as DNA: TGTGCCAGCAGTTACTTTCCGCGGGGGGTTGAGGAGCAGTACTTC.

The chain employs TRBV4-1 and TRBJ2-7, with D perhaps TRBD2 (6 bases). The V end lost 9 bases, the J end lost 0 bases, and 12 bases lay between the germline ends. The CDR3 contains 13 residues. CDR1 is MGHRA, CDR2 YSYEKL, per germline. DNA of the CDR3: TGCGCCAGTCGGGACTCGAGCTCCTACGAGCAGTACTTC. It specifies CASRDSSSYEQYF.

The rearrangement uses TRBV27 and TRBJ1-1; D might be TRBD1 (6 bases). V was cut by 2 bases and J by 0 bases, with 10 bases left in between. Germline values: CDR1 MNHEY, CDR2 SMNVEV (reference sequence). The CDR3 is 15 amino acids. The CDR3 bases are TGTGCCAGCAGTTTAACGACAGGAGTGAACACTGAAGCTTTCTTT. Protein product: CASSLTTGVNTEAFF.

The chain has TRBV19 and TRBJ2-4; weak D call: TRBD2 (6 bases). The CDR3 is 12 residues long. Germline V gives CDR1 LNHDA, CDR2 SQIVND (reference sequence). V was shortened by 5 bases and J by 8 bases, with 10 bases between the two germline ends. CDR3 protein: CASSWWGDIQYF. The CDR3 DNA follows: TGTGCCAGTAGTTGGTGGGGGGACATTCAGTACTTC.

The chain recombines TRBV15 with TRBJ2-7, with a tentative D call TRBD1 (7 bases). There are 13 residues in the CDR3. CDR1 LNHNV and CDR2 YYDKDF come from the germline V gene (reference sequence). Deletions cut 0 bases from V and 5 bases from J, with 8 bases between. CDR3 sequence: CATSRDRGDEQYF. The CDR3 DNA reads TGTGCCACCAGCAGAGACAGGGGGGACGAGCAGTACTTC. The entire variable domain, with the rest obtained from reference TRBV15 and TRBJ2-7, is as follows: DAMVIQNPRYQVTQFGKPVTLSCSQTLNHNVMYWYQQKSSQAPKLLFHYYDKDFNNEADTPDNFQSRRPNTSFCFLDIRSPGLGDTAMYLCATSRDRGDEQYFGPGTRLTVT.

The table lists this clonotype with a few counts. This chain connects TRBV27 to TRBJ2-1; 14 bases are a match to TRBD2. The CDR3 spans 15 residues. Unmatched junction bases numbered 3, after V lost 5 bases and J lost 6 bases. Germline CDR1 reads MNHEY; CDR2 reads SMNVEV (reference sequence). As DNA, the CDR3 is TGTGCCAGCAGTCGCGGGACTAGCGGGAGCAATGAGCAGTTCTTC. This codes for CASSRGTSGSNEQFF.

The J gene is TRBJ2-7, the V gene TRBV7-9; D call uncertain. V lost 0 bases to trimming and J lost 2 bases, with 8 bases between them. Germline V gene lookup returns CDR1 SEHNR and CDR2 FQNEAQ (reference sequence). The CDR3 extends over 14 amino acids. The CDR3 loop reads CASSLAPLTYEQYF. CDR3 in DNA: TGTGCCAGCAGCTTAGCCCCACTGACCTACGAGCAGTACTTC. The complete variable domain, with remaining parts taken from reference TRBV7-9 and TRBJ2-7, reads DTGVSQNPRHKITKRGQNVTFRCDPISEHNRLYWYRQTLGQGPEFLTYFQNEAQLEKSRLLSDRFSAERPKGSFSTLEIQRTEQGDSAMYLCASSLAPLTYEQYFGPGTRLTVT.

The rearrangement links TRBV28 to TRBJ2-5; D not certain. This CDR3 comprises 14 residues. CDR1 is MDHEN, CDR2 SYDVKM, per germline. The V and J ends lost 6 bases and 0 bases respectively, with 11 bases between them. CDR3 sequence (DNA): TGTGCCAGCAGCGCCGAAGAGTACCAAGAGACCCAGTACTTC. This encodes CASSAEEYQETQYF.

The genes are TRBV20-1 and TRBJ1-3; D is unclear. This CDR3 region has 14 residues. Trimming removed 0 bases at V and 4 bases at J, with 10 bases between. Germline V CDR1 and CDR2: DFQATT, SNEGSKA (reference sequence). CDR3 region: CSARDLYTGNTIYF. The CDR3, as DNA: TGCAGTGCTAGAGATCTGTACACCGGAAACACCATATATTTT.

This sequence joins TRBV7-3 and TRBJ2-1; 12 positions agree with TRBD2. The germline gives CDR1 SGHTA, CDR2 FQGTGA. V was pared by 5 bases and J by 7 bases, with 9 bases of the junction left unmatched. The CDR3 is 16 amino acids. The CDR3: CASSLETSGRSNEQFF. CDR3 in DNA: TGTGCCAGCAGCCTCGAGACTAGCGGGAGAAGTAATGAGCAGTTCTTC. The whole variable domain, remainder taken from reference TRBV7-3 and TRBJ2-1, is GAGVSQTPSNKVTEKGKYVELRCDPISGHTALYWYRQSLGQGPEFLIYFQGTGAADDSGLPNDRFFAVRPEGSVSTLKIQRTERGDSAVYLCASSLETSGRSNEQFFGPGTRLTVL.

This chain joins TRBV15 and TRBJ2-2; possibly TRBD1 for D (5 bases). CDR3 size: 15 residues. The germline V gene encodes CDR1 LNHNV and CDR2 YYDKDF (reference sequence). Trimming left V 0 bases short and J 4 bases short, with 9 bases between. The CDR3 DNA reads TGTGCCACCAGCAGAGATCGACAGTTCACCGGGGAGCTGTTTTTT. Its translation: CATSRDRQFTGELFF.